A single sample is the source of the 29 T cell receptor beta chains below, sequenced in a study of OX40 agonist ivuxolimab in advanced cancers. Only in-frame clones appear in the TCRdb table, and some are missing; sequencing was by immunoSEQ multiplex PCR. The profile shows approximately 77,000 clones, around 93% of them singletons. The material sequenced was CD4+ or CD8+ T cells sorted from blood, taken in a trial of the OX40 agonist ivuxolimab. The receptors were sampled from an adult with an advanced solid tumor such as melanoma, head and neck, liver or kidney cancer.

V gene TRBV4-1 combines with J gene TRBJ2-2, with 9 bases fitting TRBD2. The V and J ends lost 3 bases and 5 bases, in that order; junction bases with no gene match: 10. The CDR3 totals 17 residues. The germline V gene encodes CDR1 MGHRA and CDR2 YSYEKL. CDR3 loop: CASSQTVAGVGTGELFF. DNA for the CDR3: TGCGCCAGCAGCCAGACTGTAGCGGGAGTCGGAACCGGGGAGCTGTTTTTT.

CDR3 in amino acids: CASSQQGTGREQYF. In nucleotides, the CDR3 is TGTGCCAGCAGTCAGCAGGGTACCGGGCGCGAGCAGTACTTC. The rearrangement joins TRBV27 to TRBJ2-7; perhaps TRBD1 as D (5 bases). The CDR3 totals 14 residues. Trimming pared 5 bases from V and 6 bases from J, leaving 17 bases between. From germline, CDR1 is MNHEY and CDR2 SMNVEV (reference sequence).

Written as DNA, the CDR3 is TGTGCCAGTAGTCCTGTCAGGGGGCACTACGAGCAGTACTTC. This codes for CASSPVRGHYEQYF. The chain couples TRBV19 to TRBJ2-7; 8 bases are shared with TRBD1. Germline trimming cut 5 bases from V and 3 bases from J; bases unmatched to any gene: 6. This CDR3 spans 14 amino acids. Germline V lookup: CDR1 LNHDA, CDR2 SQIVND (reference sequence).

The rearrangement links TRBV2 to TRBJ1-1; 8 nucleotides align to TRBD1. The ends lost 11 bases at V and 3 bases at J; junction bases unmatched: 8. Germline assignment: CDR1 SNHLY and CDR2 FYNNEI. CDR3 length equals 13 residues. The CDR3 nucleotides are TGTGCCGGAAGCAGGGGGCTGGACACTGAAGCTTTCTTT. This codes for CAGSRGLDTEAFF.

The V and J genes are TRBV11-3 and TRBJ2-7; maybe TRBD2 (7 bases). Looked up from germline, CDR1 is SGHNT and CDR2 is YENEEA. This CDR3 has 16 amino acids. The V gene lost 1 base and the J gene lost 2 bases, with 15 bases spanning the gap. In nucleotides, the CDR3 is TGTGCCAGCAGCTTAGGGGGGGGACAAGGCCCCTACGAGCAGTACTTC. This encodes CASSLGGGQGPYEQYF.

V and J are TRBV14 and TRBJ2-7; D not certain. Germline CDR1 is SGHDN and CDR2 is FVKESK. CDR3 length: 13 amino acids. Deletions cut 0 bases from V and 4 bases from J, with 7 bases between. This chain's CDR3 is CASSQDEGYEQYF. The CDR3 DNA reads TGTGCCAGCAGCCAAGATGAAGGATACGAGCAGTACTTC.

The V and J genes are TRBV6-5 and TRBJ1-2; TRBD1 agrees at 12 bases. This CDR3 has 16 amino acids. Germline lookup yields CDR1 MNHEY and CDR2 SVGAGI. Trimming cost V 2 bases and J 7 bases; bases outside gene matches: 8. DNA of the CDR3: TGTGCCAGCAGTTACACCCCCGGGACAGGGGGCTTTGGCTACACCTTC. It yields the protein CASSYTPGTGGFGYTF.

This chain joins TRBV6-5 and TRBJ1-5; D not resolved. The CDR3 covers 12 residues. Trimming left V 2 bases short and J 8 bases short, with 7 bases between. CDR1 is MNHEY, CDR2 SVGAGI, per germline. CDR3 sequence: CASSYSPEPQHF. The CDR3, as DNA: TGTGCCAGCAGTTACAGTCCAGAGCCCCAGCATTTT.

V is TRBV5-4 and J is TRBJ2-2; possibly TRBD2 for D (6 bases). Deletions cut 0 bases from V and 1 base from J, with 10 bases between. Germline V CDR1 and CDR2: SGHNT, YYREEE (reference sequence). This CDR3 region has 16 residues. The CDR3 reads CASSLGGLLNTGELFF. The CDR3 bases are TGTGCCAGCAGCTTGGGAGGACTACTGAACACCGGGGAGCTGTTTTTT.

The chain is built from TRBV5-1 and TRBJ2-2; TRBD2 is a possible D gene (5 bases). CDR1 is SGHRS, CDR2 YFSETQ, per germline. The CDR3 contains 13 residues. V lost 3 bases and J 9 bases, leaving 12 bases between the germline ends. CDR3 protein: CASSSVANRELFF. The CDR3 nucleotides are TGCGCCAGCAGCTCCGTAGCGAATCGGGAGCTGTTTTTT. The full variable domain, with the rest looked up from reference TRBV5-1 and TRBJ2-2, is KAGVTQTPRYLIKTRGQQVTLSCSPISGHRSVSWYQQTPGQGLQFLFEYFSETQRNKGNFPGRFSGRQFSNSRSEMNVSTLELGDSALYLCASSSVANRELFFGEGSRLTVL.

This chain links TRBV28 with TRBJ1-1; 9 bases agree with TRBD1. This CDR3 is built from 18 residues. V lost 5 bases, J lost 1 base, and 14 bases stayed unmatched. Looked up from germline, CDR1 is MDHEN and CDR2 is SYDVKM. In DNA, the CDR3 is TGTGCCAGCAGTCCTGGGACAGGGATTTTGCTCGGGAACACTGAAGCTTTCTTT. It encodes CASSPGTGILLGNTEAFF.

The chain links TRBV2 to TRBJ2-4; 11 bases align to TRBD2. The CDR3 length is 17 residues. With V trimmed by 6 bases and J by 5 bases, 12 bases remained unmatched. The V gene's germline CDR1 is SNHLY and CDR2 FYNNEI. The CDR3 sequence is CASRGGLAGGRENIQYF. CDR3 nucleotide sequence: TGTGCCAGCAGAGGAGGTCTAGCGGGAGGCCGGGAAAACATTCAGTACTTC.

The chain recombines TRBV10-3 with TRBJ2-7; D unresolved. In germline, CDR1 is ENHRY, CDR2 SYGVKD. The CDR3 is 13 residues long. Between the trimmed V and J ends, which lost 7 bases and 6 bases, there was a span of 16 bases. The CDR3 DNA reads TGTGCCATCACCGAGTCTGGGGTGAGCGAGCAGTACTTC. It encodes CAITESGVSEQYF.

The chain employs TRBV28 and TRBJ2-7; D uncertain. The germline V and J ends were trimmed by 8 bases and 5 bases, with 16 bases remaining between them. The CDR3 is made up of 13 amino acids. Germline V gives CDR1 MDHEN, CDR2 SYDVKM. The CDR3 protein is CASGPGSKHEQYF. In DNA form, the CDR3 reads TGTGCCAGCGGACCGGGCAGCAAACACGAGCAGTACTTC.

V is TRBV7-8 and J is TRBJ2-7, with D possibly being TRBD1 (7 bases). V dropped 0 bases and J dropped 2 bases, with 8 bases sitting between them. CDR1 SGHVS and CDR2 FQNEAQ come from the germline V gene. This CDR3 spans 14 amino acids. Here the CDR3 reads CASSLARGAYEQYF. The CDR3 region has the DNA TGTGCCAGCAGCTTAGCCAGGGGGGCCTACGAGCAGTACTTC.

V is TRBV4-3 and J is TRBJ2-1; D is perhaps TRBD1 (6 bases). The CDR3 consists of 17 residues. Trimming stripped 0 bases from V and 0 bases from J, with 12 bases between. Germline CDR1 and CDR2: LGHNA and YSLEER. CDR3 bases: TGCGCCAGCAGCCAAGACCCCGGGACAAGCTCCTACAATGAGCAGTTCTTC. Protein: CASSQDPGTSSYNEQFF.

This clone was observed a few times. The V call is TRBV19, the J call TRBJ1-5; no definite D call. The germline gives CDR1 LNHDA, CDR2 SQIVND (reference sequence). The length of the CDR3 is 13 residues. Trimming cost V 5 bases and J 3 bases, with 8 bases left between them. The CDR3 DNA sequence: TGTGCCAGTAGTGCGCAGGTCAATCAGCCCCAGCATTTT. Residues: CASSAQVNQPQHF.

The chain is built from TRBV18 and TRBJ2-7; 11 bases map to TRBD1. Germline V gene lookup returns CDR1 KGHSH and CDR2 LQKENI. This CDR3 spans 15 amino acids. Losses at the gene ends were 6 bases for V and 5 bases for J; bases not matched to a gene: 9. CDR3 residues: CASSPGTGGQDEQYF. CDR3 DNA sequence: TGTGCCAGCTCTCCCGGGACAGGGGGGCAGGACGAGCAGTACTTC. Based on the CDR3 plus reference TRBV18 and TRBJ2-7, the full variable domain is NAGVMQNPRHLVRRRGQEARLRCSPMKGHSHVYWYRQLPEEGLKFMVYLQKENIIDESGMPKERFSAEFPKEGPSILRIQQVVRGDSAAYFCASSPGTGGQDEQYFGPGTRLTVT.

The rearrangement links TRBV6-5 to TRBJ2-2; TRBD1 matches 8 bases. There are 16 residues in the CDR3. Germline-derived CDR1 and CDR2 are MNHEY and SVGAGI. V was pared by 2 bases and J by 1 base, with 3 bases of the junction left unmatched. In DNA form, the CDR3 reads TGTGCCAGCAGTTACGGGGGACAGGAGAACACCGGGGAGCTGTTTTTT. Translated, it gives CASSYGGQENTGELFF.

With respect to this clone: Other DNA sequences from this sample encode an identical CDR3 as well. The chain combines TRBV5-1 with TRBJ2-7; 9 bases align to TRBD1. Per germline, CDR1 SGHRS and CDR2 YFSETQ. There are 16 residues in the CDR3. V gave up 0 bases and J gave up 0 bases; unmatched junction bases: 4. CDR3 in amino acids: CASSLAGQGSSYEQYF. In DNA, the CDR3 is TGCGCCAGCAGCTTGGCCGGACAGGGGTCCTCCTACGAGCAGTACTTC.

The V call is TRBV27, the J call TRBJ2-3; 10 bases fit TRBD2. The V gene end was trimmed by 3 bases and the J gene end by 3 bases; junction bases not matched to a gene: 6. CDR1 is MNHEY and CDR2 is SMNVEV in the germline V gene (reference sequence). The CDR3 totals 16 residues. The CDR3: CASSFYSGRLTDTQYF. The CDR3 coding sequence is TGTGCCAGCAGTTTTTATAGCGGGAGGTTGACAGATACGCAGTATTTT.

The gene calls are TRBV7-2 and TRBJ1-2; no clear D gene. Per germline, CDR1 SGHTA and CDR2 FQGNSA. Deletions cut 1 base from V and 1 base from J, with 7 bases between. The CDR3 is 14 amino acids. The CDR3 region is CASSLGSVNYGYTF. The CDR3 coding sequence is TGTGCCAGCAGCTTAGGGTCAGTTAACTATGGCTACACCTTC.

The gene calls are TRBV6-5 and TRBJ2-7; tentative D call: TRBD2 (6 bases). CDR3 length: 14 amino acids. Trimming took 2 bases from V and 0 from J, leaving 8 bases between them. Germline V gene data show CDR1 as MNHEY and CDR2 as SVGAGI. CDR3 in DNA: TGTGCCAGCAGTTACCGGGGGAGCTCCTACGAGCAGTACTTC. Translated, it gives CASSYRGSSYEQYF.

This chain uses TRBV7-2 with TRBJ2-7; a weak D match, TRBD2 (5 bases). This CDR3 region has 15 residues. The V gene lost 4 bases and the J gene lost 3 bases, with 16 bases spanning the gap. Germline V gives CDR1 SGHTA, CDR2 FQGNSA. DNA for the CDR3: TGTGCCAGCAGCTACGGTGGAGTAAGCGGCTACGAGCAGTACTTC. Translating it yields CASSYGGVSGYEQYF. Supplemented by reference TRBV7-2 and TRBJ2-7, the full variable domain reads GAGVSQSPSNKVTEKGKDVELRCDPISGHTALYWYRQSLGQGLEFLIYFQGNSAPDKSGLPSDRFSAERTGGSVSTLTIQRTQQEDSAVYLCASSYGGVSGYEQYFGPGTRLTVT.

This clone was recorded once. This chain connects TRBV4-1 to TRBJ2-2, with 8 bases lining up with TRBD1. The J segment lost 0 bases and the V segment lost 1 base, leaving 4 bases of the junction unmatched. The V gene's germline CDR1 is MGHRA and CDR2 YSYEKL. The CDR3 extends over 17 amino acids. The CDR3 DNA reads as TGCGCCAGCAGCCAAGTTGGCAGGGGGCCGAACACCGGGGAGCTGTTTTTT. Its translation: CASSQVGRGPNTGELFF.

This chain links TRBV18 with TRBJ2-7; D may be TRBD2 (6 bases). Deletions cut 0 bases from V and 3 bases from J, with 6 bases between. Germline V CDR1 and CDR2: KGHSH, LQKENI. CDR3 length: 13 amino acids. Here the CDR3 reads CASSPPGGYEQYF. CDR3 coding DNA: TGTGCCAGCTCACCACCGGGGGGCTACGAGCAGTACTTC.

This chain uses TRBV5-1 with TRBJ2-2; TRBD1 aligns across 10 bases. J lost 5 bases, V lost 3 bases, and 4 bases had no gene match. The germline V gene encodes CDR1 SGHRS and CDR2 YFSETQ. CDR3 length: 15 residues. CDR3 in DNA: TGCGCCAGCAGCTCACCGGGACAGGGGACCGGGGAGCTGTTTTTT. Its translation is CASSSPGQGTGELFF.

The chain links TRBV6-1 to TRBJ2-2, with 9 bases that match TRBD2. V lost 4 bases to trimming and J lost 6 bases; unmatched junction nucleotides: 9. The CDR3 covers 16 residues. Germline loops: CDR1 MNHNS, CDR2 SASEGT. CDR3 sequence (DNA): TGTGCCAGCAGTGGGCGGGCTAGCGGGATTTCCGGGGAGCTGTTTTTT. Translation: CASSGRASGISGELFF.

The chain is built from TRBV10-1 and TRBJ1-6, with a weak D call TRBD1 (5 bases). From germline, CDR1 is WNHNN and CDR2 SYGVQD (reference sequence). The CDR3 length is 15 residues. Trimming left V 7 bases short and J 5 bases short, with 15 bases between. The CDR3 DNA sequence: TGCGCCAGCAAAGCCAGGGACGGCGATAATTCACCCCTCCACTTT. Protein product: CASKARDGDNSPLHF.